These T cell receptor beta chains were read from a single sample in a study of regulatory T cells in long-lasting Graves disease. TCRdb reprocessed the multiplex PCR reads via MiXCR and lists one record per CDR3 protein. The sample consists of about 660,000 distinct CDR3 sequences, about 30% of them appearing once. Sequences were derived from peripheral blood mononuclear cells (PBMCs), sampled when the disease was refractory, from a patient treated with antithyroid drugs. These receptor sequences come from a female donor with Graves disease. CDR3s include the opening cysteine and the closing phenylalanine or tryptophan.

v_call	j_call	cdr3_aa
TRBV5-1	TRBJ2-5	CASGSELAGGRQETQYF
TRBV7-9	TRBJ2-7	CASSWPGPREEQYF
TRBV29-1	TRBJ2-7	CSAILAGKSYEQYF
TRBV11-2	TRBJ1-1	CASSLAVSTEAFF
TRBV2	TRBJ2-7	CASSARPTYEQYF
TRBV19	TRBJ1-1	CASSISLYPEAFF
TRBV2	TRBJ2-5	CASIRQKGETQYF
TRBV5-5	TRBJ1-5	CASSLKGKDQPQHF
TRBV6-7	TRBJ2-7	CASSYFGTSPVRGF
TRBV12-3/TRBV12-4	TRBJ2-7	CASSQRTGDGQYF
TRBV19	TRBJ1-1	CASSTDTGRGSSEAFF
TRBV6-9	TRBJ2-1	CASSYVDGNEQFF
TRBV11-2	TRBJ2-3	CASSSRSWGGDTQYF
TRBV12-3/TRBV12-4	TRBJ1-1	CASSSRLGAFF
TRBV7-3	TRBJ2-7	CASSLGGTVYEQYF
TRBV20-1	TRBJ1-1	CSARVYEAEAFF
TRBV3-1	TRBJ2-5	CASSQDRQPLQETQYF
TRBV5-6	TRBJ1-2	CASSPSTGKKGYTF
TRBV12-3/TRBV12-4	TRBJ1-5	CASSGGRGRGSNQPQHF
TRBV20-1	TRBJ2-7	CSAMDVSPYEQYF
TRBV7-3	TRBJ2-5	CASSLLLTEGLVQETQYF
TRBV13	TRBJ2-6	CASSLLGVAAHSGANVLTF